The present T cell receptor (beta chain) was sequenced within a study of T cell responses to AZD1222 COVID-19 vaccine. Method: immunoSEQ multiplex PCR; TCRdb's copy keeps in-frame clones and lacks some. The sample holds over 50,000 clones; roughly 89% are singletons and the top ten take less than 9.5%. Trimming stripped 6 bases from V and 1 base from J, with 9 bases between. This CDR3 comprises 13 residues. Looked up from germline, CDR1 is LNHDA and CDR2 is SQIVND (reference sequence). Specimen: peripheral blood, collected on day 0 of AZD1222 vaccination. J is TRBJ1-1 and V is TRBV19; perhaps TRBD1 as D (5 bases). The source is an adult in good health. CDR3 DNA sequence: TGTGCCAGTAGGGACGGGGGGAACACTGAAGCTTTCTTT. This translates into CASRDGGNTEAFF.